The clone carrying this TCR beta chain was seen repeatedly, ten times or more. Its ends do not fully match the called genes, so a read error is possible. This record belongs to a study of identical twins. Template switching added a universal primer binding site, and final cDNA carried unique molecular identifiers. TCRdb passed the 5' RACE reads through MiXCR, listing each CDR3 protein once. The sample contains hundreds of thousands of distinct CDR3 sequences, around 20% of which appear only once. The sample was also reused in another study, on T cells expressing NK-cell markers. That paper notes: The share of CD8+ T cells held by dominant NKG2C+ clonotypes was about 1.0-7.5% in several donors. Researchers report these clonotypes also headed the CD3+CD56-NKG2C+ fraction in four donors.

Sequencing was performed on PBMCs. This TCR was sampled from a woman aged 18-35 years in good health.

The CDR3 is CRVDTPDTEAFF. CDR3 DNA: TGCAGGGTTGATACACCGGACACTGAAGCTTTCTTT. The chain has TRBV29-1 and TRBJ1-1; D not resolved. In germline, CDR1 is SQVTM, CDR2 ANQGSEA. CDR3 size: 12 residues.